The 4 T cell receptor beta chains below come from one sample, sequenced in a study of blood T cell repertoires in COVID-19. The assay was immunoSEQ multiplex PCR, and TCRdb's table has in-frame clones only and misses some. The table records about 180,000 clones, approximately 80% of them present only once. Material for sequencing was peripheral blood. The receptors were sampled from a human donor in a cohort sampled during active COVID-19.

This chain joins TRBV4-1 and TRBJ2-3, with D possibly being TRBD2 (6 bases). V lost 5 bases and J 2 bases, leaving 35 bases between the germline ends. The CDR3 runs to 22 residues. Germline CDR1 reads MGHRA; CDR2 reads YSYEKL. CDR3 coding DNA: TGCGCCAGCAGCGGAATGCGGGGATCAGCGCAGAAGACTGCAGGGTCCACAGATACGCAGTATTTT. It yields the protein CASSGMRGSAQKTAGSTDTQYF.

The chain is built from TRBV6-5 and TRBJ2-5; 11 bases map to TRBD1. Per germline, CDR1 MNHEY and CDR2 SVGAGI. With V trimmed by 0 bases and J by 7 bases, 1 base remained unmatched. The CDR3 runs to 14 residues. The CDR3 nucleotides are TGTGCCAGCAGTTACTCGGGACAGGGGGGGACCCAGTACTTC. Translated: CASSYSGQGGTQYF.

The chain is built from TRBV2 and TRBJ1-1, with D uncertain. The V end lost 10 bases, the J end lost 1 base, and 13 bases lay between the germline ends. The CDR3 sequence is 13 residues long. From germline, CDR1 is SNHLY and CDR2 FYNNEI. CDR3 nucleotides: TGTGCCAAAAGACCGACGGGGAACACTGAAGCTTTCTTT. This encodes CAKRPTGNTEAFF.

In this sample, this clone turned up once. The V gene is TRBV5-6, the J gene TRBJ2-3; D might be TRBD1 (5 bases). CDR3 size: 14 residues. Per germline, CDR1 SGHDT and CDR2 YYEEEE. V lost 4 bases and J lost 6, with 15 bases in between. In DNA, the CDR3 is TGTGCCAGCAGCCTAGGACAATCGGTGGATACGCAGTATTTT. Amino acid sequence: CASSLGQSVDTQYF.